The clone carrying this T cell receptor beta chain appeared a single time. The sample belongs to a study of blood T cell repertoires in COVID-19. The overall study: Sites across the United States, Italy and Spain contributed samples from acute and convalescent COVID-19. PBMCs, B-cell-depleted T cells, or T cells were the source of the cDNA or gDNA that made up the material.

Under the authors' procedure: The authors estimated nucleated cell counts from reference gene primer amplification. Produced via immunoSEQ multiplex PCR; TCRdb's table is partial and in-frame only. V and J calls and clone size are given by that table; D and trimming were obtained from the DNA. The table lists roughly 110,000 clones, over 70% of them singletons, with roughly 1.5% in the top ten. From germline, CDR1 is LGHDT and CDR2 YNNKEL (reference sequence). V was cut by 0 bases and J by 7 bases, with 9 bases left in between. The CDR3 runs 13 residues. This TCR was recovered from a man aged 50 to 60 with acute or convalescent COVID-19. The rearrangement uses TRBV3-1 (or the pseudogene TRBV3-2) and TRBJ1-1; D call uncertain. The specimen sequenced was peripheral blood. The DNA of the CDR3 is TGTGCCAGCAGCCAAGATCCGGGGAGTGAAGCTTTCTTT. Its protein is CASSQDPGSEAFF.